The 11 T cell receptor beta chains given below trace back to one sample, sequenced in a study of control samples from healthy donors and cancer patients. TCRdb keeps only in-frame clones here, not all; method: immunoSEQ multiplex PCR. The sample holds about 160,000 clones, nearly 96% seen once. The sequenced material came from blood. Every receptor here comes from a woman under 40 in good health.

The V gene is TRBV19, the J gene TRBJ1-3; D not resolved. V was cut by 4 bases and J by 6 bases, with 4 bases left in between. The CDR3 totals 11 residues. CDR1 is LNHDA, CDR2 SQIVND, per germline (reference sequence). The CDR3 spells CASSSANTIYF. DNA for the CDR3: TGTGCCAGTAGTAGCGCAAACACCATATATTTT.

This rearrangement joins TRBV28 to TRBJ1-2, with D unresolved. The CDR3 runs to 17 residues. Germline-derived CDR1 and CDR2 are MDHEN and SYDVKM. V was shortened by 3 bases and J by 0 bases, with 17 bases between the two germline ends. The CDR3 nucleotides read TGTGCCAGCAGTTTGTTGGCAGGTGAGCGAGCTAACTATGGCTACACCTTC. Protein sequence: CASSLLAGERANYGYTF.

Remarks on this clone: A read error may account for a junction end that differs from germline. This chain uses TRBV7-7 with TRBJ2-5; 11 bases map to TRBD1. The CDR3 sequence is 15 residues long. CDR1 and CDR2 from the germline V gene are SSHAT and FNYEAQ (reference sequence). The CDR3 sequence is CASSLAGQGGETQYF. The CDR3 DNA sequence: TGTGCTAGCAGCTTAGCGGGACAGGGGGGAGAGACCCAGTACTTC.

The chain carries TRBV27 and TRBJ2-7; 7 positions agree with TRBD2. The CDR3 has 14 amino acids. Germline assignment: CDR1 MNHEY and CDR2 SMNVEV (reference sequence). V shed 8 bases and J 3 bases; nucleotides not matched to a gene: 10. The DNA for the CDR3 is TGTGCCAGCCATCCCACGGGGGACTACTACGAGCAGTACTTC. Protein sequence: CASHPTGDYYEQYF.

Only one count was recorded for this clone. The chain employs TRBV18 and TRBJ1-1; D is uncertain. Germline CDR1 and CDR2: KGHSH and LQKENI. The V end lost 3 bases, the J end lost 1 base, and 6 bases lay between the germline ends. The CDR3 is made up of 13 amino acids. The CDR3 protein is CASSPRRNTEAFF. As DNA, the CDR3 is TGTGCCAGCTCACCTCGAAGGAACACTGAAGCTTTCTTT.

The chain carries TRBV2 and TRBJ1-4; TRBD1 might be the D (5 bases). Deletions cut 4 bases from V and 7 bases from J, with 7 bases between. CDR1 is SNHLY, CDR2 FYNNEI, per germline. The CDR3 has 12 residues. In nucleotides, the CDR3 is TGTGCCAGCAGTGTGGGGCCTGAAAAACTGTTTTTT. Translation: CASSVGPEKLFF.

V usage is TRBV28 and J usage is TRBJ1-1; possibly TRBD1 for D (5 bases). With 11 bases removed from V and 4 bases from J, the gap between germline ends came to 17 bases. In germline, CDR1 is MDHEN, CDR2 SYDVKM. The CDR3 runs to 13 residues. This chain's CDR3 is CAGHRRASTEAFF. CDR3 DNA: TGTGCCGGCCACAGGAGGGCAAGCACTGAAGCTTTCTTT.

The chain links TRBV28 to TRBJ1-1, with D possibly being TRBD1 (5 bases). The CDR3 has 14 amino acids. CDR1 is MDHEN, CDR2 SYDVKM, per germline. V was shortened by 7 bases and J by 0 bases, with 12 bases between the two germline ends. The CDR3 coding sequence is TGTGCCAGCATATTGGCAGGGATGAACACTGAAGCTTTCTTT. It specifies CASILAGMNTEAFF.

The CDR3 DNA is TGTGCCAGCAGCCACCGAACGACAGGAGGGTTATACAATGAGCAGTTCTTC. Protein: CASSHRTTGGLYNEQFF. The rearrangement links TRBV4-2 to TRBJ2-1; either TRBD1 or TRBD2 may fit D (6 bases each). The ends were cut back, 3 bases at V and 4 bases at J, with 19 bases in the middle. This CDR3 contains 17 residues. CDR1 is LGHNA and CDR2 is YNFKEQ in the germline V gene.

V gene TRBV6-1 combines with J gene TRBJ1-2; D is possibly TRBD1 (6 bases). Per germline, CDR1 MNHNS and CDR2 SASEGT. The V end lost 2 bases, the J end lost 8 bases, and 21 bases lay between the germline ends. This CDR3 is built from 16 residues. The CDR3 coding sequence is TGTGCCAGCAGTGAAATACAGGGACTCGGGGGTGGCGGCTACACCTTC. As protein: CASSEIQGLGGGGYTF.

The CDR3 reads CASSLSGGGRYEQYF. CDR3 coding DNA: TGTGCCAGCAGTTTATCAGGGGGCGGGAGATACGAGCAGTACTTC. The chain combines TRBV27 with TRBJ2-7; either TRBD1 or TRBD2 may fit D (7 bases each). Germline values: CDR1 MNHEY, CDR2 SMNVEV (reference sequence). The CDR3 has 15 residues. Between the trimmed V and J ends, which lost 0 bases and 4 bases, there was a span of 13 bases.